The 32 T cell receptor beta chains below were found in one sample sequenced in a study of identical twins. MiXCR, applied by TCRdb to the 5' RACE reads, yields one record per CDR3 protein. The table has some 630,000 distinct CDR3 sequences, 7.1% seen once. These data were also reused for a study on yellow fever vaccine responses in identical twins.

The sequenced material came from PBMCs. The receptors derive from a woman under 30 in good health.

This clonotype was counted between two and nine times. The rearrangement joins TRBV5-1 to TRBJ2-3; possible D gene TRBD2, 6 bases. The CDR3 runs to 14 residues. The germline V and J ends were trimmed by 4 bases and 2 bases, with 11 bases remaining between them. Germline V gene sequence: CDR1 SGHRS, CDR2 YFSETQ. The DNA of the CDR3 is TGCGCCAGCAGCCCGGGGGAGACCACAGATACGCAGTATTTT. Translation: CASSPGETTDTQYF.

This clonotype was counted many times. The rearrangement joins TRBV11-2 to TRBJ1-6, with D possibly TRBD1 on 5 matching bases. V dropped 1 base and J dropped 0 bases, with 10 bases sitting between them. Per germline, CDR1 SGHAT and CDR2 FQNNGV. The CDR3 is made up of 17 amino acids. CDR3 amino acids: CASSLGAGSSYNSPLHF. As DNA, the CDR3 is TGTGCCAGCAGCTTAGGGGCAGGGAGCTCCTATAATTCACCCCTCCACTTT.

This clonotype was seen many times. V gene TRBV29-1 combines with J gene TRBJ1-1; D unresolved. Germline CDR1 SQVTM, CDR2 ANQGSEA. V was pared by 7 bases and J by 0 bases, with 9 bases between. This CDR3 contains 12 residues. The CDR3 region is CSGHSLNTEAFF. CDR3 coding DNA: TGCAGCGGACACAGTCTGAACACTGAAGCTTTCTTT.

The chain is built from TRBV6-2 or TRBV6-3 and TRBJ2-7; D unclear. The V end lost 7 bases, the J end lost 2 bases, and 18 bases lay between the germline ends. The V gene's germline CDR1 is MNHEY and CDR2 SVGEGT. The CDR3 loop spans 15 amino acids. Written as DNA, the CDR3 is TGTGCCAGCATAGTCCCGGGTCCTTTCCCCTACGAGCAGTACGTC. Encoded protein: CASIVPGPFPYEQYV.

Many counts were recorded for this clonotype. The chain carries TRBV12-3 or TRBV12-4 and TRBJ2-1, with a weak D call TRBD2 (6 bases). Trimming stripped 8 bases from V and 3 bases from J, with 14 bases between. The CDR3 sequence is 14 residues long. As DNA, the CDR3 is TGTGCCAGCTGCCTTTCGGGAGTCTACAATGAGCAGTTCTTC. Translating gives CASCLSGVYNEQFF.

This clonotype was recorded many times. The V gene is TRBV14, the J gene TRBJ2-5, with 7 positions matching TRBD1. Germline CDR1 and CDR2: SGHDN and FVKESK. With 4 bases clipped from V and 7 bases from J, the junction kept 12 bases outside the gene matches. The CDR3 runs to 15 residues. The CDR3 here is CASSPGQFASATQYF. CDR3 sequence (DNA): TGTGCCAGCAGCCCGGGACAGTTCGCAAGCGCGACCCAGTACTTC.

The genes are TRBV7-6 and TRBJ2-2, with TRBD2 matching over 10 bases. This CDR3 spans 16 amino acids. In germline, CDR1 is SGHVS, CDR2 FNYEAQ. The junction had 4 bases not matched to a gene; V was cut back by 1 base and J by 5 bases. The CDR3 loop is CASSLGTSGTTGELFF. CDR3 in DNA: TGTGCCAGCAGCTTAGGAACTAGCGGGACTACCGGGGAGCTGTTTTTT.

CDR3: CASTQTGLGTEAFF. The CDR3 DNA reads TGTGCCAGCACCCAGACAGGGTTGGGGACTGAAGCTTTCTTT. The chain recombines TRBV3-1 with TRBJ1-1, with 7 bases matching TRBD1. This CDR3 comprises 14 residues. With V trimmed by 7 bases and J by 5 bases, 10 bases remained unmatched. Germline-derived CDR1 and CDR2 are LGHDT and YNNKEL (reference sequence).

This clonotype was found a few times. The chain carries TRBV20-1 and TRBJ2-3, with 12 bases that match TRBD2. Germline loops: CDR1 DFQATT, CDR2 SNEGSKA (reference sequence). The CDR3 covers 15 residues. The junction had 5 bases not matched to a gene; V was cut back by 4 bases and J by 3 bases. The CDR3 sequence: CSATLAGGITDTQYF. CDR3 nucleotides: TGCAGTGCTACACTAGCGGGAGGAATTACAGATACGCAGTATTTT.

This clonotype appeared a few times. V and J are TRBV9 and TRBJ1-5; TRBD1 might be the D (5 bases). The CDR3 is made up of 15 amino acids. From germline, CDR1 is SGDLS and CDR2 YYNGEE. The ends were cut back, 0 bases at V and 3 bases at J, with 10 bases in the middle. For the CDR3, the DNA is TGTGCCAGCAGCGTAGGCGGGGCCCCCAATCAGCCCCAGCATTTT. This gives the protein CASSVGGAPNQPQHF.

The V call is TRBV24-1, the J call TRBJ2-7, with D maybe TRBD1 (5 bases). V lost 9 bases and J lost 1, with 21 bases in between. Germline CDR1 is KGHDR and CDR2 is SFDVKD. This CDR3 comprises 16 residues. CDR3: CATPNTPGIASYEQYF. In nucleotides, the CDR3 is TGTGCCACCCCCAACACCCCAGGGATTGCGTCCTACGAGCAGTACTTC.

In its sample, this clonotype was seen a few times. This chain joins TRBV29-1 and TRBJ2-3; D is perhaps TRBD1 (7 bases). Germline V gene lookup returns CDR1 SQVTM and CDR2 ANQGSEA. V lost 7 bases to trimming and J lost 4 bases, with 15 bases between them. The CDR3 is made up of 13 amino acids. The CDR3 sequence is CSAGGGAADTQYF. The CDR3 nucleotides read TGCAGCGCAGGAGGGGGCGCGGCAGATACGCAGTATTTT.

This clonotype appeared a few times. The chain uses TRBV20-1 and TRBJ2-7; TRBD2 might be the D (5 bases). V shed 2 bases and J shed 2 bases, with 13 bases lying between them. Looked up from germline, CDR1 is DFQATT and CDR2 is SNEGSKA (reference sequence). CDR3 length: 14 amino acids. The CDR3 coding sequence is TGCAGTGCTAGAAGTGTGACGGGGACCTACGAGCAGTACGTC. This encodes CSARSVTGTYEQYV.

This clonotype was counted a few times. The rearrangement uses TRBV12-3 or TRBV12-4 and TRBJ2-7, with TRBD1 matching 8 bases. This CDR3 has 15 amino acids. V was pared by 3 bases and J by 3 bases, with 7 bases of the junction left unmatched. CDR3: CASSLGDRTFYEQYF. As DNA, the CDR3 is TGTGCCAGCAGTTTGGGGGACAGGACTTTCTACGAGCAGTACTTC.

This sequence joins TRBV7-9 and TRBJ2-5; D tentatively reads TRBD1 or TRBD2 (7 bases each). Germline CDR1 and CDR2: SEHNR and FQNEAQ (reference sequence). CDR3 length: 16 amino acids. Trimming cost V 5 bases and J 0 bases, with 16 bases left between them. The CDR3 DNA sequence: TGTGCCAGCAGCGACCTGGGGAGGGGGCACCAAGAGACCCAGTACTTC. Encoded protein: CASSDLGRGHQETQYF.

This clonotype was picked up a small number of times. This chain links TRBV5-6 with TRBJ2-2; a possible D gene is TRBD2 (6 bases). The germline gives CDR1 SGHDT, CDR2 YYEEEE. The CDR3 extends over 16 amino acids. V dropped 1 base and J dropped 6 bases, with 16 bases sitting between them. CDR3 in DNA: TGTGCCAGCAGCTTGCGGTCCGGGAGCTTCGCCGGGGAGCTGTTTTTT. It encodes CASSLRSGSFAGELFF.

Regarding this clonotype: A read error may explain this, as a much larger clone is one base away. This rearrangement joins TRBV7-9 to TRBJ2-3, with a tentative D call TRBD2 (6 bases). The CDR3 consists of 16 residues. The germline V gene has CDR1 SEHNR and CDR2 FQNEAQ (reference sequence). CDR3 DNA sequence: TGTGCCTGCAGCTTAGCGGAGATCCCTGCCACAGATACGCAGTATTTT. Its translation is CACSLAEIPATDTQYF.

This clonotype was detected only a few times. The V gene is TRBV2, the J gene TRBJ2-1; the match to TRBD2 covers 9 bases. The CDR3 is 13 amino acids. V lost 7 bases to trimming and J lost 4 bases; unmatched junction nucleotides: 2. From germline, CDR1 is SNHLY and CDR2 FYNNEI. In nucleotides, the CDR3 is TGTGCCAGCAAGCGGGGGGCATACAATGAGCAGTTCTTC. This gives the protein CASKRGAYNEQFF. Full variable domain (rest looked up from reference TRBV2 and TRBJ2-1): EPEVTQTPSHQVTQMGQEVILRCVPISNHLYFYWYRQILGQKVEFLVSFYNNEISEKSEIFDDQFSVERPDGSNFTLKIRSTKLEDSAMYFCASKRGAYNEQFFGPGTRLTVL.

A few counts support this clonotype. The chain joins TRBV4-2 to TRBJ1-2; D uncertain. The ends were cut back, 0 bases at V and 0 bases at J, with 11 bases in the middle. The germline CDR1 and CDR2 sequences are LGHNA and YNFKEQ. CDR3 size: 16 residues. As DNA, the CDR3 is TGTGCCAGCAGCCAAGATAAGGCGTTCTCTAACTATGGCTACACCTTC. Translated, it gives CASSQDKAFSNYGYTF.

This chain links TRBV20-1 with TRBJ2-1; tentatively, D is TRBD2 (6 bases). Trimming removed 5 bases at V and 2 bases at J, with 13 bases between. The CDR3 covers 14 residues. Looked up from germline, CDR1 is DFQATT and CDR2 is SNEGSKA (reference sequence). CDR3 sequence (DNA): TGCAGTGCTGCCCCGGGACTGCCCTACAATGAGCAGTTCTTC. Encoded protein: CSAAPGLPYNEQFF.

The chain carries TRBV5-4 and TRBJ2-3, with D unresolved. From germline, CDR1 is SGHNT and CDR2 YYREEE (reference sequence). The length of the CDR3 is 15 residues. The V gene lost 1 base and the J gene lost 1 base, with 10 bases spanning the gap. Here the CDR3 DNA reads TGTGCCAGCAGCTTGTTAAGTACGGGCACAGATACGCAGTATTTT. This encodes CASSLLSTGTDTQYF.

The rearrangement uses TRBV7-9 and TRBJ1-6, with D hard to call. The CDR3 is made up of 15 amino acids. Trimming stripped 1 base from V and 7 bases from J, with 11 bases between. Germline CDR1 and CDR2: SEHNR and FQNEAQ (reference sequence). The DNA for the CDR3 is TGTGCCAGCAGCTTAGTGGGGTGGGCGAATTCACCCCTCCACTTT. Translating it yields CASSLVGWANSPLHF.

V is TRBV28 and J is TRBJ2-7, with D perhaps assigned TRBD1 or TRBD2 (5 bases each). Trimming took off 6 bases at V and 7 bases at J, with 16 bases between the two ends. The CDR3 is 13 amino acids. Per germline, CDR1 MDHEN and CDR2 SYDVKM. DNA for the CDR3: TGTGCCAGCAGCAGGGACCCTGTGAGGGAGCAGTACTTC. Amino acids: CASSRDPVREQYF.

In its sample, this clonotype was seen many times. This chain connects TRBV11-2 to TRBJ2-7, with D unresolved. Germline assignment: CDR1 SGHAT and CDR2 FQNNGV. This CDR3 has 13 amino acids. V lost 0 bases and J lost 0, with 3 bases in between. In nucleotides, the CDR3 is TGTGCCAGCAGCTTAGAGATCTCCTACGAGCAGTACTTC. Translation gives CASSLEISYEQYF. The whole variable domain, filled in from reference TRBV11-2 and TRBJ2-7, reads EAGVAQSPRYKIIEKRQSVAFWCNPISGHATLYWYQQILGQGPKLLIQFQNNGVVDDSQLPKDRFSAERLKGVDSTLKIQPAKLEDSAVYLCASSLEISYEQYFGPGTRLTVT.

There are many counts of this clonotype. The rearrangement uses TRBV4-1 and TRBJ1-2; no clear D. The V gene's germline CDR1 is MGHRA and CDR2 YSYEKL. Trimming took 4 bases from V and 1 from J, leaving 13 bases between them. The CDR3 runs to 15 residues. The CDR3 here is CASSPYFADNYGYTF. CDR3 bases: TGCGCCAGCAGCCCTTATTTCGCGGATAACTATGGCTACACCTTC.

This clonotype turned up a few times. V usage is TRBV5-1 and J usage is TRBJ2-1, with D possibly called TRBD1 or TRBD2 (5 bases each). The V end lost 0 bases, the J end lost 5 bases, and 9 bases lay between the germline ends. The CDR3 has 14 amino acids. Per the germline V gene, CDR1 is SGHRS and CDR2 is YFSETQ. The CDR3 DNA reads TGCGCCAGCAGCTTGGAGGGACGGAACAATGAGCAGTTCTTC. This codes for CASSLEGRNNEQFF.

This sequence joins TRBV12-3 or TRBV12-4 and TRBJ2-3; D uncertain. Trimming left V 7 bases short and J 8 bases short, with 16 bases between. The CDR3 has 13 amino acids. The CDR3: CASNPDRASTQYF. CDR3 bases: TGTGCCAGCAACCCGGATAGGGCTAGTACGCAGTATTTT.

The rearrangement links TRBV20-1 to TRBJ2-7; TRBD2 matches 9 bases. The V gene end was trimmed by 3 bases and the J gene end by 3 bases; junction bases not matched to a gene: 12. The length of the CDR3 is 16 residues. CDR1 DFQATT and CDR2 SNEGSKA come from the germline V gene (reference sequence). Written as DNA, the CDR3 is TGCAGTGCTAGTTTTCTGGCGGGAGGGCTCCACTACGAGCAGTACTTC. It codes for CSASFLAGGLHYEQYF.

This clonotype was seen repeatedly, ten times or more. The V call is TRBV7-9, the J call TRBJ2-7, with 9 positions matching TRBD1. The V gene's germline CDR1 is SEHNR and CDR2 FQNEAQ (reference sequence). The CDR3 spans 13 residues. Trimming cost V 8 bases and J 0 bases; bases outside gene matches: 2. CDR3 in DNA: TGTGCCAGCGGGGACAGGGACTCCTACGAGCAGTACTTC. It codes for CASGDRDSYEQYF.

This clonotype was detected ten times or more. The chain has TRBV18 and TRBJ1-3; D is unclear. CDR3 length: 15 residues. Germline values: CDR1 KGHSH, CDR2 LQKENI. V was trimmed by 4 bases and J by 0 bases, leaving 10 bases between them. CDR3 nucleotide sequence: TGTGCCAGCTCACGAAGTCTTAGCTCTGGAAACACCATATATTTT. Translating it yields CASSRSLSSGNTIYF. Combining the CDR3 with reference TRBV18 and TRBJ1-3 gives the whole variable domain NAGVMQNPRHLVRRRGQEARLRCSPMKGHSHVYWYRQLPEEGLKFMVYLQKENIIDESGMPKERFSAEFPKEGPSILRIQQVVRGDSAAYFCASSRSLSSGNTIYFGEGSWLTVV.

This clonotype occurred many times. The rearrangement links TRBV20-1 to TRBJ2-7, with 10 bases aligning to TRBD1. This CDR3 region has 14 residues. CDR1 is DFQATT and CDR2 is SNEGSKA in the germline V gene (reference sequence). The V and J ends lost 6 bases and 2 bases, in that order; junction bases with no gene match: 7. DNA for the CDR3: TGCAGTGCCCGGAAAGGGACAGGGGCCTACGAGCAGTACTTC. Its protein product is CSARKGTGAYEQYF.

This clonotype was seen a handful of times. The chain combines TRBV6-2 or TRBV6-3 with TRBJ2-5, with a possible D match to TRBD1 (5 bases). The CDR3 consists of 16 residues. The germline V and J ends were trimmed by 2 bases and 3 bases, with 16 bases remaining between them. CDR1 is MNHEY and CDR2 is SVGEGT in the germline V gene. CDR3 nucleotides: TGTGCCAGCAGTTACGATGCAGGGAATCCCGAAGAGACCCAGTACTTC. As protein: CASSYDAGNPEETQYF.